The 5 T cell receptor beta chains below come from one sample, sequenced in a study of T-cell reconstitution after alpha-beta-depleted transplantation in children. This sample's TCRbeta library carried unique molecular identifier barcodes. TCRdb re-analysed the PCR reads in MiXCR, keeping a single row per CDR3 protein. The sample consists of about 980,000 distinct CDR3 sequences, about 29% of them appearing once. The sample consisted of PBMCs, mostly from graft donor cells, taken 360 days after TCRalphabeta/CD19-depleted stem cell transplant. The origin of the receptors is a boy younger than two who had a stem cell transplant for SCID, so the T cells may come from the graft donor.

The chain recombines TRBV20-1 with TRBJ2-3; D might be TRBD2 (6 bases). The CDR3 runs to 16 residues. CDR1 and CDR2 (germline): DFQATT, SNEGSKA (reference sequence). V was pared by 1 base and J by 1 base, with 15 bases between. CDR3 nucleotides: TGCAGTGCTAGAGGGAGGCCGTGGGAGGGCACAGATACGCAGTATTTT. Protein sequence: CSARGRPWEGTDTQYF.

This clonotype has more than one count but fewer than ten. The chain has TRBV5-1 and TRBJ2-7, with 14 bases matching TRBD2. There are 15 residues in the CDR3. Germline V lookup: CDR1 SGHRS, CDR2 YFSETQ. The ends lost 4 bases at V and 7 bases at J; junction bases unmatched: 7. The CDR3 is CASSLGTSGGSEQYF. In nucleotides, the CDR3 is TGCGCCAGCAGCCTCGGGACTAGCGGGGGAAGTGAGCAGTACTTC.

This clonotype was seen many times. The chain couples TRBV7-9 to TRBJ1-4; 9 bases are shared with TRBD1. In germline, CDR1 is SEHNR, CDR2 FQNEAQ (reference sequence). This CDR3 comprises 16 residues. V trimming: 5 bases; J trimming: 0 bases; junction bases outside the gene matches: 4. The CDR3 is CASSPGQGATNEKLFF. In DNA form, the CDR3 reads TGTGCCAGCAGCCCGGGACAGGGAGCAACTAATGAAAAACTGTTTTTT.

The V and J genes are TRBV28 and TRBJ2-7; 9 positions agree with TRBD1. After removal of 5 bases from V and 10 bases from J, the junction contained 12 bases not matched to a gene. The CDR3 length is 14 residues. CDR1 is MDHEN and CDR2 is SYDVKM in the germline V gene. The CDR3 nucleotides read TGTGCCAGCAGTCCCCCCGCCCGGGACAGGGCCCAGTACTTC. Translating it yields CASSPPARDRAQYF.

This chain connects TRBV4-2 to TRBJ2-1, with D possibly being TRBD2 (6 bases). In germline, CDR1 is LGHNA, CDR2 YNFKEQ. V was pared by 0 bases and J by 4 bases, with 13 bases between. This CDR3 has 16 amino acids. CDR3 in amino acids: CASSQETASEYNEQFF. The CDR3 coding sequence is TGTGCCAGCAGCCAAGAGACGGCTAGCGAGTACAATGAGCAGTTCTTC.